The 25 T cell receptor beta chains below all came from one sample that was sequenced in a study of T cell repertoires in cytomegalovirus infection. TCRdb processed the reads anew with MiXCR; each CDR3 protein has one entry. This table holds approximately 390,000 distinct CDR3 sequences, about 35% found once. Their recognized antigens are unknown. The sequences come from cultured PBMCs, collected from culture after CMV antigen stimulation. The source of these receptors is a human donor in good health (CMV status not recorded). Some clones in this sample may be carry-over from other donors' samples.

The gene calls are TRBV12-3 or TRBV12-4 and TRBJ1-4; D gene uncertain. The CDR3 loop spans 15 amino acids. V dropped 0 bases and J dropped 0 bases, with 5 bases sitting between them. The CDR3 nucleotides are TGTGCCAGCAGTTTAGCCGGGCCAACTAATGAAAAACTGTTTTTT. Amino acid sequence: CASSLAGPTNEKLFF.

This clonotype was detected a few times. V gene TRBV3-1 combines with J gene TRBJ1-1, with 7 bases matching TRBD1. With 4 bases clipped from V and 0 bases from J, the junction kept 2 bases outside the gene matches. This CDR3 is 14 amino acids long. The germline gives CDR1 LGHDT, CDR2 YNNKEL (reference sequence). The CDR3 DNA is TGTGCCAGCAGCCGGGGGACAGTGAACACTGAAGCTTTCTTT. Its protein product is CASSRGTVNTEAFF. Full variable domain (outside the CDR3, taken from reference TRBV3-1 and TRBJ1-1): DTAVSQTPKYLVTQMGNDKSIKCEQNLGHDTMYWYKQDSKKFLKIMFSYNNKELIINETVPNRFSPKSPDKAHLNLHINSLELGDSAVYFCASSRGTVNTEAFFGQGTRLTVV.

The gene calls are TRBV5-1 and TRBJ1-1; TRBD1 aligns across 11 bases. CDR3 length: 14 amino acids. The V gene end was trimmed by 4 bases and the J gene end by 7 bases; junction bases not matched to a gene: 6. Per the germline V gene, CDR1 is SGHRS and CDR2 is YFSETQ. CDR3 coding DNA: TGCGCCAGCAGCAAGGGGACAGGGGGGAGTGAAGCTTTCTTT. It encodes CASSKGTGGSEAFF.

The chain links TRBV7-7 to TRBJ2-5, with 12 bases identical to TRBD2. CDR1 SSHAT and CDR2 FNYEAQ come from the germline V gene (reference sequence). CDR3 length equals 15 residues. Trimming removed 4 bases from V and 4 bases from J; junction bases left unmatched: 4. The CDR3 is CASSSTGLAGETQYF. The CDR3 coding sequence is TGTGCCAGCAGCTCCACGGGACTAGCGGGAGAGACCCAGTACTTC. Using reference TRBV7-7 and TRBJ2-5 for the parts outside the CDR3, the full variable domain is GAGVSQSPRYKVTKRGQDVTLRCDPISSHATLYWYQQALGQGPEFLTYFNYEAQPDKSGLPSDRFSAERPEGSISTLTIQRTEQRDSAMYRCASSSTGLAGETQYFGPGTRLLVL.

This clonotype was found once. J is TRBJ2-7 and V is TRBV28; 8 bases match TRBD2. Germline values: CDR1 MDHEN, CDR2 SYDVKM. With V trimmed by 3 bases and J by 0 bases, 4 bases remained unmatched. The CDR3 is made up of 15 amino acids. The CDR3 protein is CASSFVGRASYEQYF. In DNA, the CDR3 is TGTGCCAGCAGTTTTGTCGGGAGGGCCTCCTACGAGCAGTACTTC.

The table lists this clonotype with a few counts. This chain links TRBV7-6 with TRBJ2-2, with 7 bases lining up with TRBD2. CDR1 is SGHVS, CDR2 FNYEAQ, per germline. This CDR3 comprises 15 residues. V dropped 6 bases and J dropped 4; count of bases not matched to a gene: 8. The CDR3 spells CASRLGSSGTGELFF. CDR3 bases: TGTGCCAGCAGGCTGGGGTCTAGCGGCACCGGGGAGCTGTTTTTT.

This sequence joins TRBV4-1 and TRBJ2-1; D might be TRBD2 (6 bases). V was clipped by 0 bases and J by 5 bases, with 11 bases between them. The CDR3 is made up of 15 amino acids. Germline CDR1 and CDR2: MGHRA and YSYEKL. The CDR3 region is CASSQDASANNEQFF. Here the CDR3 DNA reads TGCGCCAGCAGCCAAGATGCTAGCGCGAACAATGAGCAGTTCTTC.

The genes are TRBV27 and TRBJ2-3, with 7 bases lining up with TRBD2. The junction had 18 bases not matched to a gene; V was cut back by 5 bases and J by 4 bases. The length of the CDR3 is 18 residues. Germline-derived CDR1 and CDR2 are MNHEY and SMNVEV (reference sequence). In DNA, the CDR3 is TGTGCCAGCAGTCCCCTATCGGGTCGAGGGAGGGCGCCAGATACGCAGTATTTT. It is translated as CASSPLSGRGRAPDTQYF.

J is TRBJ2-7 and V is TRBV11-2; 10 bases fit TRBD1. Germline CDR1 and CDR2: SGHAT and FQNNGV. The CDR3 sequence is 14 residues long. J was trimmed by 4 bases and V by 6 bases; bases with no gene match: 6. CDR3 residues: CASSGDRGPYEQYV. The CDR3 DNA reads TGTGCCAGCAGTGGGGACAGGGGTCCATACGAGCAGTACGTC.

This clonotype was seen a handful of times. The rearrangement uses TRBV7-8 and TRBJ2-1; maybe TRBD2 (5 bases). This CDR3 has 15 residues. V was clipped by 10 bases and J by 3 bases, with 19 bases between them. From germline, CDR1 is SGHVS and CDR2 FQNEAQ. CDR3 nucleotides: TGTGCCACCGGAGGATACTACGCCGGCTACAATGAGCAGTTCTTC. Its translation is CATGGYYAGYNEQFF.

In DNA, the CDR3 is TGCAGTGCTAGAGATCAAAGCGGGAGTGCCGGGGAGCTGTTTTTT. The encoded protein is CSARDQSGSAGELFF. V and J are TRBV20-1 and TRBJ2-2; 8 bases match TRBD2. The ends lost 0 bases at V and 6 bases at J; junction bases unmatched: 6. CDR1 and CDR2 (germline): DFQATT, SNEGSKA (reference sequence). The CDR3 is 15 amino acids.

The chain links TRBV7-6 to TRBJ1-1; 8 nucleotides align to TRBD1. Per the germline V gene, CDR1 is SGHVS and CDR2 is FNYEAQ. V was pared by 5 bases and J by 7 bases, with 6 bases of the junction left unmatched. The CDR3 runs to 13 residues. The CDR3 is CASSPVTGVEAFF. The DNA of the CDR3 is TGTGCCAGCAGCCCGGTGACAGGGGTTGAAGCTTTCTTT.

The chain recombines TRBV7-2 with TRBJ2-3; 8 bases match TRBD2. There are 14 residues in the CDR3. The germline CDR1 and CDR2 sequences are SGHTA and FQGNSA. The V segment lost 5 bases and the J segment 6 bases; nucleotides outside the gene matches: 7. The CDR3 DNA follows: TGTGCCAGCAGCCGAGCGGGAGTTGGGGATACGCAGTATTTT. Amino acid sequence: CASSRAGVGDTQYF.

This clonotype appeared a few times. One end of the junction varies from germline; a read error may be responsible. The chain is built from TRBV7-7 and TRBJ2-2; D might be TRBD2 (6 bases). The CDR3 extends over 20 amino acids. Germline V lookup: CDR1 SSHAT, CDR2 FNYEAQ (reference sequence). This CDR3 is CASSLVAYPTRAPNTGELFF. The CDR3, as DNA: TGTGCTAGCAGCTTAGTGGCTTACCCGACTAGAGCTCCGAACACCGGGGAGCTGTTTTTT.

This sequence joins TRBV7-2 and TRBJ2-1; D is possibly TRBD2 (5 bases). This CDR3 is 15 amino acids long. Germline loops: CDR1 SGHTA, CDR2 FQGNSA. Trimming removed 2 bases from V and 10 bases from J, with 18 bases in between. Written as DNA, the CDR3 is TGTGCCAGCAGCTTATGGAACGGGGATTCAAGGGAGCAGTTCTTC. It translates to CASSLWNGDSREQFF.

This clonotype was counted many times. The chain links TRBV7-9 to TRBJ2-7, with TRBD2 matching over 8 bases. Germline CDR1 reads SEHNR; CDR2 reads FQNEAQ (reference sequence). The junction had 14 bases not matched to a gene; V was cut back by 4 bases and J by 6 bases. The CDR3 has 16 residues. The CDR3 here is CASSSRGSGRGSEQYF. CDR3 nucleotide sequence: TGTGCCAGCAGCTCTCGTGGGAGCGGGAGAGGCTCCGAGCAGTACTTC.

The V and J genes are TRBV5-1 and TRBJ2-1, with a weak D call TRBD2 (6 bases). CDR1 and CDR2 from the germline V gene are SGHRS and YFSETQ. The CDR3 extends over 16 amino acids. V lost 0 bases to trimming and J lost 7 bases, with 17 bases between them. CDR3: CASSLVVGWGENEQFF. DNA for the CDR3: TGCGCCAGCAGCTTGGTAGTGGGGTGGGGGGAGAATGAGCAGTTCTTC.

In this sample, this clonotype turned up a few times. The chain is built from TRBV27 and TRBJ2-6, with a tentative D call TRBD2 (6 bases). Per the germline V gene, CDR1 is MNHEY and CDR2 is SMNVEV (reference sequence). This CDR3 is built from 18 residues. The V and J ends lost 5 bases and 0 bases respectively, with 17 bases between them. CDR3 DNA sequence: TGTGCCAGCAGTCCTGGACGGGGGTTCGGCTCTGGGGCCAACGTCCTGACTTTC. This encodes CASSPGRGFGSGANVLTF.

This sequence joins TRBV4-3 and TRBJ2-7; 7 nucleotides match TRBD1. After removal of 2 bases from V and 2 bases from J, the junction contained 3 bases not matched to a gene. The CDR3 length is 14 residues. Germline loops: CDR1 LGHNA, CDR2 YSLEER. CDR3 sequence reads: CASSQTRGPYEQYF. CDR3 DNA sequence: TGCGCCAGCAGCCAAACGAGGGGGCCCTACGAGCAGTACTTC.

The genes are TRBV28 and TRBJ1-2, with TRBD1 matching 7 bases. Losses at the gene ends were 11 bases for V and 6 bases for J; bases not matched to a gene: 9. CDR1 MDHEN and CDR2 SYDVKM come from the germline V gene. The CDR3 loop spans 12 amino acids. CDR3 in DNA: TGTGCCGGTCTAACCGGGACAGATGGCTACACCTTC. Its protein is CAGLTGTDGYTF.

The V call is TRBV9, the J call TRBJ1-2; 7 nucleotides agree with TRBD1. The CDR3 consists of 16 residues. Germline V gene lookup returns CDR1 SGDLS and CDR2 YYNGEE. V dropped 0 bases and J dropped 6; count of bases not matched to a gene: 11. CDR3 region: CASSVELLRGADGYTF. The DNA of the CDR3 is TGTGCCAGCAGCGTAGAGCTCCTCAGGGGGGCTGATGGCTACACCTTC.

The gene calls are TRBV12-3 or TRBV12-4 and TRBJ2-1, with 9 bases aligning to TRBD1. V lost 6 bases to trimming and J lost 2 bases; unmatched junction nucleotides: 5. CDR3 length: 15 residues. CDR3 DNA sequence: TGTGCCAGCAGGGGGACAGGGAAGGCCTACAATGAGCAGTTCTTC. Its translation is CASRGTGKAYNEQFF.

As concerns this clonotype: Germline is not matched at one junction end, which may reflect a read error. The chain links TRBV4-1 to TRBJ2-1; D gene unclear. Germline CDR1 reads MGHRA; CDR2 reads YSYEKL. This CDR3 spans 15 amino acids. CDR3 sequence (DNA): TGTGCCAGCAGCCAAGATTTGGATGTATACAATGAGCAGTTCTTC. Its translation is CASSQDLDVYNEQFF.

This clonotype came up a few times. The J gene is TRBJ2-1, the V gene TRBV6-2 or TRBV6-3; 10 bases are a match to TRBD1. The germline CDR1 and CDR2 sequences are MNHEY and SVGEGT. The trim removed 4 bases at V and 6 bases at J, leaving 12 bases unmatched. The CDR3 consists of 17 residues. CDR3 protein: CASSSGPGQGTGNEQFF. CDR3 bases: TGTGCCAGCAGTTCAGGGCCGGGACAGGGGACAGGCAATGAGCAGTTCTTC.

This clonotype was observed a handful of times. The chain employs TRBV7-2 and TRBJ2-2, with D maybe TRBD1 (6 bases). Trimming removed 1 base from V and 7 bases from J, with 13 bases in between. The CDR3 is made up of 15 amino acids. Germline V gene sequence: CDR1 SGHTA, CDR2 FQGNSA. Written as DNA, the CDR3 is TGTGCCAGCAGCTTAGAAGACAGGAACGGCGGGGAGCTGTTTTTT. This gives the protein CASSLEDRNGGELFF. The full variable domain, rest sourced from reference TRBV7-2 and TRBJ2-2, is GAGVSQSPSNKVTEKGKDVELRCDPISGHTALYWYRQSLGQGLEFLIYFQGNSAPDKSGLPSDRFSAERTGGSVSTLTIQRTQQEDSAVYLCASSLEDRNGGELFFGEGSRLTVL.